This is a list of T cell receptor beta chains from one sample in a study of regulatory dendritic cells for organ transplantation. Sequencing was performed with immunoSEQ multiplex PCR; in TCRdb, only in-frame clones are kept and a portion is missing. Among roughly 27,000 clones, over 60% were seen once, and the ten largest hold about 2.4%. The specimen was memory CD4+ T cells from blood. Every receptor here comes from a human donor in good health. The CDR3 runs from the conserved cysteine through the conserved F or W. A D gene is named only where the DNA matches it firmly. For some rows the clone size is stated as once, few or many, or as a class when expanded; others skip it.

clone_size	v_call	j_call	d_call	cdr3_aa	cdr3_nt
-	TRBV10-1	TRBJ2-5	-	CASSESFAKTQYF	TGCGCCAGCAGTGAGTCCTTTGCGAAGACCCAGTACTTC
-	TRBV29-1	TRBJ2-7	-	CSVEQPGAQYF	TGCAGCGTTGAACAGCCGGGAGCGCAGTACTTC
once	TRBV10-3	TRBJ2-5	TRBD2	CAIGLARSGSPQETQYF	TGTGCCATCGGATTGGCCCGAAGCGGGAGCCCGCAAGAGACCCAGTACTTC
-	TRBV5-6	TRBJ1-1	-	CASSFLLGRAEAFF	TGTGCCAGCAGCTTTTTGCTGGGGAGGGCTGAAGCTTTCTTT
-	TRBV12-2	TRBJ1-4	-	CASRFLGQGAEKLFF	TGTGCAAGTCGCTTCTTAGGACAGGGGGCTGAAAAACTGTTTTTT
few	TRBV19	TRBJ2-7	-	CASSLRDRSYEQYF	TGTGCCAGTAGTCTCCGGGACCGATCTTACGAGCAGTACTTC
few	TRBV6-1	TRBJ1-1	-	CASIGARNTEAFF	TGTGCCAGCATAGGGGCCCGGAACACTGAAGCTTTCTTT
few	TRBV27	TRBJ1-6	-	CASSLNPAVGPLHF	TGTGCCAGCAGTTTAAACCCCGCCGTCGGACCCCTCCACTTT
few	TRBV6-1	TRBJ1-2	-	CASSLEQGNYGYTF	TGTGCCAGCAGCCTAGAACAGGGTAACTATGGCTACACCTTC
-	TRBV6-1	TRBJ2-7	TRBD2	CASQRLAGQYEQYF	TGTGCCAGCCAGAGACTAGCGGGTCAATACGAGCAGTACTTC
-	TRBV19	TRBJ2-5	TRBD1	CASSITGGEETQYF	TGTGCCAGTAGTATAACAGGGGGCGAGGAGACCCAGTACTTC
few	TRBV9	TRBJ1-2	-	CASSVGQATVYGYTF	TGTGCCAGCAGCGTAGGACAGGCTACTGTCTATGGCTACACCTTC
-	TRBV7-3	TRBJ2-7	-	CASSLRPADQRYQYF	TGTGCCAGCAGCTTACGGCCGGCGGACCAGAGGTATCAGTACTTC
-	TRBV13	TRBJ2-7	-	CASTEPEAAGYEQYF	TGTGCCAGCACCGAACCCGAAGCGGCGGGCTACGAGCAGTACTTC
-	TRBV19	TRBJ2-1	TRBD2	CASRPRGSGGYNEQFF	TGTGCCAGTCGCCCTAGGGGTAGCGGGGGGTACAATGAGCAGTTCTTC
-	TRBV7-2	TRBJ2-2	TRBD2	CASPGVAGTGELFF	TGTGCCAGCCCCGGGGTAGCGGGTACCGGGGAGCTGTTTTTT
-	TRBV2	TRBJ2-3	-	CASSSQADTQYF	TGTGCCAGCTCTTCCCAAGCAGATACGCAGTATTTT
-	TRBV7-8	TRBJ1-6	-	CASSLDLNRNSPLHF	TGTGCCAGCAGCTTAGATCTTAACAGGAATTCACCCCTCCACTTT
-	TRBV10-1	TRBJ2-5	TRBD2	CASSPKDGLAGSGTQYF	TGCGCCAGCAGTCCGAAAGACGGGCTAGCGGGCTCGGGGACCCAGTACTTC
-	TRBV6-5	TRBJ1-1	-	CASSQQGEAFF	TGTGCCAGCAGCCAACAGGGTGAAGCTTTCTTT
-	TRBV7-7	TRBJ2-5	-	CASSLQQGGQETQYF	TGTGCTAGCAGCTTACAGCAGGGGGGACAAGAGACCCAGTACTTC
-	TRBV15	TRBJ1-4	-	CATSRAGRVPTNEKLFF	TGTGCCACCAGCAGAGCGGGCAGGGTGCCGACTAATGAAAAACTGTTTTTT
-	TRBV19	TRBJ2-5	-	CASSPSGPSSKETQYF	TGTGCCAGTAGCCCTTCGGGGCCTAGCTCTAAGGAGACCCAGTACTTC
-	TRBV5-6	TRBJ2-7	-	CASSSKILRGRVLSYEQYF	TGTGCCAGCAGCTCGAAAATCTTACGGGGCAGGGTACTCTCCTACGAGCAGTACTTC
once	TRBV6-6	TRBJ1-2	TRBD1	CASRQLGTDYGYTF	TGTGCCAGCAGGCAGCTCGGGACAGACTATGGCTACACCTTC
-	TRBV7-8	TRBJ1-5	-	CASSLVSVGFGSNQPQHF	TGTGCCAGCAGCTTAGTTTCCGTGGGCTTCGGGAGCAATCAGCCCCAGCATTTT
once	TRBV30	TRBJ2-4	-	CAWNDAGTPGNIQYF	TGTGCCTGGAATGACGCCGGGACACCAGGGAACATTCAGTACTTC
-	TRBV18	TRBJ2-2	-	CASSPASAPGELFF	TGTGCCAGCTCACCGGCTAGCGCCCCAGGGGAGCTGTTTTTT
once	TRBV29-1	TRBJ2-7	TRBD1	CSVATGRYSYEQYF	TGCAGCGTCGCGACAGGGAGATACTCCTACGAGCAGTACTTC
once	TRBV29-1	TRBJ1-5	-	CSVGVGGQPQHF	TGCAGCGTTGGAGTAGGGGGTCAGCCCCAGCATTTT
-	TRBV7-7	TRBJ2-3	-	CASSLVASTTQYF	TGTGCTAGCAGCTTAGTGGCCTCCACTACGCAGTATTTT
-	TRBV5-6	TRBJ2-3	-	CASSVNRDRLGDTQYF	TGTGCCAGCAGCGTCAACCGGGACCGCCTAGGGGATACGCAGTATTTT
-	TRBV7-2	TRBJ2-1	TRBD2	CASSPGSGGVPNEQFF	TGTGCCAGCAGCCCCGGTAGCGGGGGGGTGCCCAATGAGCAGTTCTTC
-	TRBV6-1	TRBJ2-3	-	CASRGGRWTVDTQYF	TGTGCCAGCAGGGGGGGGCGATGGACAGTCGATACGCAGTATTTT
once	TRBV6-5	TRBJ2-3	TRBD2	CASSLAVSTDTQYF	TGTGCCAGCAGTCTAGCGGTTAGCACAGATACGCAGTATTTT
-	TRBV19	TRBJ2-5	-	CASQLGETQYF	TGTGCCAGTCAGCTCGGGGAGACCCAGTACTTC
-	TRBV7-3	TRBJ2-3	TRBD2	CASSYAGGRTDTQYF	TGTGCCAGCAGCTACGCGGGGGGACGCACAGATACGCAGTATTTT
few	TRBV7-2	TRBJ1-4	-	CASSLGGRTNEKLFF	TGTGCCAGCAGCTTAGGGGGGAGGACTAATGAAAAACTGTTTTTT
-	TRBV6-1	TRBJ2-5	TRBD2	CASSGPVRGGETQYF	TGTGCCAGCAGTGGACCCGTCCGGGGGGGAGAGACCCAGTACTTC